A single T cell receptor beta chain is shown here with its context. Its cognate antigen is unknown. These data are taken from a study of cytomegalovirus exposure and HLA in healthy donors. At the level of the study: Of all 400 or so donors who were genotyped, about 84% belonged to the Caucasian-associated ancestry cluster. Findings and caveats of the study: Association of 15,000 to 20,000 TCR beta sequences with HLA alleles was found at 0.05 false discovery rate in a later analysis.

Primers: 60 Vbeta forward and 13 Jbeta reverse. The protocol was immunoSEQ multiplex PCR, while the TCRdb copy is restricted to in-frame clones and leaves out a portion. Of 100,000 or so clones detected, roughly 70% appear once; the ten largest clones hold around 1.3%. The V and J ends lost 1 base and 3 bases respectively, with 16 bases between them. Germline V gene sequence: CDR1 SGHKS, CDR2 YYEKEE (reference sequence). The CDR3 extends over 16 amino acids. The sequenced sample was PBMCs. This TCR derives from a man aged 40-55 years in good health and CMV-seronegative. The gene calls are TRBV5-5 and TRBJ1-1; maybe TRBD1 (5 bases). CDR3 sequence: CASSLRGGASHTEAFF. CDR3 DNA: TGTGCCAGCAGCTTGCGAGGCGGGGCATCGCACACTGAAGCTTTCTTT. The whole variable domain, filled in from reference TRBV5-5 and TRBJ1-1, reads DAGVTQSPTHLIKTRGQQVTLRCSPISGHKSVSWYQQVLGQGPQFIFQYYEKEERGRGNFPDRFSARQFPNYSSELNVNALLLGDSALYLCASSLRGGASHTEAFFGQGTRLTVV.